Shown below are 22 T cell receptor beta chains from a single sample sequenced in a study of tissue T cells after allogeneic stem cell transplantation. Time point of the sample: mouse harvest day 7 after allogeneic transplant. Each mouse received 10^7 T-cell-depleted marrow cells plus 10^6 splenic CD5+ T cells by tail vein. Libraries were prepared by immunoSEQ multiplex PCR; TCRdb keeps only in-frame clonotypes and omits some of them. The sample comprises roughly 10,000 clones, roughly two fifths of which are singletons, and 1.8% rests with the top ten. Sequencing was performed on skin. The receptor source for this set is a female BALB/c mouse given C57BL/6 T cells with graft-versus-host disease after an allogeneic hematopoietic cell transplant.

The sample holds a few counts of this clone. Gene names refer to mouse genes. The missing CDR3 end, 1 residue past where the read stops, is filled in from the germline J gene. V usage is TRBV4 and J usage is TRBJ2-1, with TRBD2 matching 8 bases. V lost 4 bases, J lost 0 bases, and 2 bases stayed unmatched. The CDR3 length is 15 residues. Germline CDR1 reads LGHDT; CDR2 reads YNNKQL (reference sequence). The CDR3 loop is CASSSTGVNYAEQFF. CDR3 bases read: TGTGCCAGCAGCTCGACTGGGGTTAACTATGCTGAGCAGTTC.

With respect to this clone: Genes and germline come from the mouse. From the germline J gene comes the end of the CDR3, since the read stops 1 residue before it. The rearrangement uses TRBV3 and TRBJ1-4, with a possible D match to TRBD1 (6 bases). The CDR3 consists of 15 residues. The V and J ends lost 5 bases and 0 bases respectively, with 10 bases between them. From germline, CDR1 is SNHLY and CDR2 FYNGKV (reference sequence). The sequenced part of the CDR3 DNA is TGTGCCAGCAGCCCGGGACACATTTCCAACGAAAGATTATTT. Amino acid sequence: CASSPGHISNERLF. The entire CDR3 protein reads CASSPGHISNERLFF.

About this clone: Each gene name is a mouse one. The read ends 1 residue shy of where the CDR3 ends; the end is completed using the germline J gene. This chain links TRBV13-2 with TRBJ2-3, with D possibly being TRBD1 (7 bases). Trimming stripped 2 bases from V and 3 bases from J, with 10 bases between. Germline CDR1 NNHNN, CDR2 SYGAGS (reference sequence). The CDR3 loop spans 14 amino acids. CDR3 DNA (partial): TGTGCCAGCGGTGAGAGGGGGCGAGCAGAAACGCTGTAT. Translating it yields CASGERGRAETLY. The entire CDR3 is CASGERGRAETLYF.

This clone was detected a few times. Gene labels here are mouse ones. From the germline J gene comes the end of the CDR3, since the read stops 1 residue before it. The chain has TRBV26 and TRBJ2-7, with 7 bases lining up with TRBD1. Germline-derived CDR1 and CDR2 are KGHPV and FQNQEV (reference sequence). The ends lost 2 bases at V and 7 bases at J; junction bases unmatched: 2. The CDR3 extends over 12 amino acids. The DNA read from the CDR3 is TGTGCCAGCAGTCTGCAGGGGGAGGAACAGTAC. Its protein product is CASSLQGEEQY. The whole CDR3 is CASSLQGEEQYF.

This clone was detected a few times. These gene names are mouse names. The read ends 1 residue shy of where the CDR3 ends; the end is completed using the germline J gene. This chain links TRBV26 with TRBJ1-1; D not certain. Germline lookup yields CDR1 KGHPV and CDR2 FQNQEV (reference sequence). Trimming took 4 bases from V and 3 from J, leaving 9 bases between them. The CDR3 extends over 13 amino acids. This chain's CDR3 is CASSPGRDTEVFF. The sequenced part of the CDR3 DNA is TGTGCCAGCAGTCCCGGGAGGGACACAGAAGTCTTC.

With respect to this clone: Gene names and germline match the mouse. The CDR3 end falls 1 residue outside the read, so it is completed with the germline J gene. V is TRBV15 and J is TRBJ2-4, with 7 positions matching TRBD2. This CDR3 region has 15 residues. Germline V gene data show CDR1 as SGHND and CDR2 as FRSKSL. With 3 bases clipped from V and 1 base from J, the junction kept 4 bases outside the gene matches. The CDR3 loop is CASSFTGAGQNTLYF. CDR3 DNA (partial): TGTGCCAGCAGTTTTACTGGGGCCGGTCAAAACACCTTGTAC. The whole variable domain, filled in from reference TRBV15 and TRBJ2-4, reads DAGVTQTPRHEVAEKGQTIILKCEPVSGHNDLFWYRQTKIQGLELLSYFRSKSLMEDGGAFKDRFKAEMLNSSFSTLKIQPTEPKDSAVYLCASSFTGAGQNTLYFGAGTRLSVL.

This clone was detected only a few times. Gene names denote mouse genes. The read terminates 1 residue ahead of where the CDR3 ends, so the germline J gene completes it. The J gene is TRBJ2-3, the V gene TRBV31; no clear D gene. The V gene's germline CDR1 is GKSSPN and CDR2 SITVG. The CDR3 totals 16 residues. V lost 0 bases, J lost 0 bases, and 13 bases lay in between. CDR3 DNA, as far as it was read: TGTGCCTGGAGTCTAGGGCGGGTATCTAGTGCAGAAACGCTGTAT. Translating it yields CAWSLGRVSSAETLY. The complete CDR3 sequence is CAWSLGRVSSAETLYF.

Details on this clone: Gene names are mouse gene names. The DNA ends 1 residue before the CDR3 does, and the rest of the CDR3 is filled in from the germline J gene. This chain joins TRBV23 and TRBJ1-1; TRBD1, the table's D call, was not compared with the DNA. Germline lookup yields CDR1 KGHTA and CDR2 FQNQQP. The CDR3 is 14 residues long. CDR3 region: CSSTRTGGNTEVFF. CDR3 DNA, as far as it was read: TGCTCCAGCACTAGGACAGGGGGGAACACAGAAGTCTTC.

A few counts support this clone. All gene names here are mouse names. The read falls 1 residue short of the CDR3 end, and the missing part is taken from the germline J gene. The rearrangement joins TRBV20 to TRBJ1-4; D perhaps matches TRBD1 (6 bases). The germline CDR1 and CDR2 sequences are GFQATS and STVNSAI. V lost 6 bases to trimming and J lost 0 bases, with 8 bases between them. CDR3 size: 13 residues. The covered CDR3 bases are TGTGGTGCCTGGACAGTTTCCAACGAAAGATTATTT. It is translated as CGAWTVSNERLF. The CDR3 reads in full as CGAWTVSNERLFF.

There are a few counts of this clone. The gene symbols are mouse symbols. The DNA ends 1 residue before the CDR3 does, and the rest of the CDR3 is filled in from the germline J gene. This chain uses TRBV26 with TRBJ1-2; no clear D. Trimming left V 0 bases short and J 6 bases short, with 8 bases between. The CDR3 covers 13 residues. Germline CDR1 reads KGHPV; CDR2 reads FQNQEV (reference sequence). The CDR3 bases that were read are TGTGCCAGCAGTCTGTCCCGGGCAACCGACTACACC. It codes for CASSLSRATDYT. The full-length CDR3 reads as CASSLSRATDYTF.

This clone was detected a few times. The gene symbols are mouse symbols. Sequencing ends 1 residue short of the CDR3 end; the germline J gene provides the rest. The rearrangement uses TRBV26 and TRBJ2-5; no firm D call. CDR1 is KGHPV and CDR2 is FQNQEV in the germline V gene (reference sequence). V lost 4 bases and J 0 bases, leaving 8 bases between the germline ends. CDR3 length: 14 amino acids. The CDR3 here is CASSQTINQDTQYF. Incomplete CDR3 DNA: TGTGCCAGCAGTCAGACAATTAACCAAGACACCCAGTAC.

A few counts support this clone. Mouse gene names and germline throughout. The read ends 1 residue shy of where the CDR3 ends; the end is completed using the germline J gene. The chain joins TRBV15 to TRBJ1-4, with 10 nucleotides matching TRBD1. From germline, CDR1 is SGHND and CDR2 FRSKSL. The ends lost 6 bases at V and 5 bases at J; junction bases unmatched: 6. This CDR3 has 15 amino acids. The sequenced part of the CDR3 DNA is TGTGCCAGCAGCCCCCGGGACAGGGGAAACGAAAGATTATTT. This encodes CASSPRDRGNERLF. The full CDR3 protein is CASSPRDRGNERLFF.

Concerning this clone itself: The genes and germline here are from mouse. The CDR3 end falls 1 residue outside the read, so it is completed with the germline J gene. V usage is TRBV12-2 and J usage is TRBJ2-7; 11 nucleotides agree with TRBD2. Unmatched junction bases numbered 7, after V lost 3 bases and J lost 7 bases. This CDR3 region has 14 residues. Germline CDR1 SGHLS, CDR2 HYDKME. The DNA read from the CDR3 is TGTGCCAGCTCTTCGACTGGGGGGGTGGAGGAACAGTAC. Encoded protein: CASSSTGGVEEQY. The CDR3 reads in full as CASSSTGGVEEQYF.

This clone was detected a few times. Genes and germline come from the mouse. The read stops 1 residue short of the end of the CDR3; the missing end is completed from the germline J gene. The V call is TRBV26, the J call TRBJ1-2, with TRBD1 matching over 8 bases. V trimming: 7 bases; J trimming: 2 bases; junction bases outside the gene matches: 3. This CDR3 has 13 residues. Germline loops: CDR1 KGHPV, CDR2 FQNQEV (reference sequence). CDR3 loop: CASIRTGNSDYTF. The CDR3 bases that were read are TGTGCCAGCATTAGGACAGGGAACTCCGACTACACC.

With regard to this clone: These gene names are mouse names. The CDR3 is cut off 1 residue early in the read; its end comes from the germline J gene. This chain uses TRBV16 with TRBJ2-1; D is uncertain. Between the trimmed V and J ends, which lost 1 base and 7 bases, there was a span of 5 bases. From germline, CDR1 is SGHSA and CDR2 FRNQAP. The CDR3 is made up of 12 amino acids. The CDR3 here is CASSLVGAEQFF. The part of the CDR3 DNA that was read is TGTGCAAGCAGCTTAGTTGGAGCTGAGCAGTTC. Drawing the rest from reference TRBV16 and TRBJ2-1, the complete variable domain is NAGVIQTPRHKVTGKGQEATLWCEPISGHSAVFWYRQTIVQGLEFLTYFRNQAPIDDSGMPKERFSAQMPNQSHSTLKIQSTQPQDSAVYLCASSLVGAEQFFGPGTRLTVL.

For this clone: The listed genes are named as in mouse. The read ends 1 residue early relative to the CDR3; the germline J gene fills the gap. The chain couples TRBV13-2 to TRBJ2-4; D possibly corresponds to TRBD2 (6 bases). Germline CDR1 reads NNHNN; CDR2 reads SYGAGS (reference sequence). The CDR3 covers 15 residues. Trimming took 3 bases from V and 0 from J, leaving 11 bases between them. The CDR3 is CASGGGTFSQNTLYF. The DNA read from the CDR3 is TGTGCCAGCGGTGGTGGGACTTTTAGTCAAAACACCTTGTAC.

This clone has only a few counts. Any gene name here is a mouse gene name. Read coverage stops 1 residue before the CDR3 terminus; the germline J gene supplies the remainder. This same CDR3 is encoded by further DNA sequences in the sample. The chain couples TRBV26 to TRBJ1-3, with D uncertain. CDR1 and CDR2 (germline): KGHPV, FQNQEV (reference sequence). The V end lost 2 bases, the J end lost 0 bases, and 5 bases lay between the germline ends. The CDR3 is 14 residues long. The sequenced part of the CDR3 DNA is TGTGCCAGCAGTCTGAGGAATTCTGGAAATACGCTCTAT. It translates to CASSLRNSGNTLY. Given in full, the CDR3 is CASSLRNSGNTLYF.

In regard to this clone: Gene and germline names: mouse. The CDR3 extends 1 residue past the end of the read, so its final part is completed from the germline J gene. The chain links TRBV29 to TRBJ1-3; D is unresolved. Deletions cut 4 bases from V and 0 bases from J, with 4 bases between. This CDR3 is 13 amino acids long. The germline gives CDR1 MSHET, CDR2 SYDVDS. The CDR3 loop reads CASSSGSGNTLYF. The part of the CDR3 DNA that was read is TGTGCTAGCAGTTCAGGTTCTGGAAATACGCTCTAT.

This clone is judged medium-sized. The genes are named according to mouse. The read ends 1 residue before the CDR3 terminus; that terminus is restored from the germline J gene. The chain carries TRBV13-3 and TRBJ2-2, with a weak D call TRBD1 (6 bases). CDR3 length: 14 amino acids. The germline V gene has CDR1 NNHDY and CDR2 SYVADS. V lost 1 base to trimming and J lost 5 bases, with 9 bases between them. CDR3 loop: CASSDRGRTGQLYF. The part of the CDR3 DNA that was read is TGTGCCAGCAGTGATAGGGGGAGGACCGGGCAGCTCTAC.

A remark on this clone: Gene names are mouse gene names. The read gets to within 1 residue of the CDR3 end, and the germline J gene fills in the rest. The chain recombines TRBV26 with TRBJ2-7; no firm D call. Trimming shortened V by 1 base and J by 0 bases, and 4 bases separated the two germline ends. The CDR3 runs to 13 residues. The germline V gene has CDR1 KGHPV and CDR2 FQNQEV (reference sequence). The CDR3 is CASSLYVSYEQYF. CDR3 DNA (partial): TGTGCCAGCAGTCTGTATGTCTCCTATGAACAGTAC.

A remark on this clone: All gene names here are mouse names. From the germline J gene comes the end of the CDR3, since the read stops 1 residue before it. The rearrangement links TRBV23 to TRBJ1-6; TRBD1 is taken as the D call from the table, unchecked against the DNA. TRBJ1-6 is recorded as an ORF, its role being uncertain. The CDR3 runs to 15 residues. CDR1 and CDR2 from the germline V gene are KGHTA and FQNQQP. The CDR3 is CSSSPGTGVNSPLYF. CDR3 DNA (partial): TGCTCCAGCAGTCCCGGGACAGGGGTTAATTCGCCCCTCTAC.

Notes on this clone: The gene names here belong to mouse. The CDR3 is cut off 1 residue early in the read; its end comes from the germline J gene. The chain combines TRBV19 with TRBJ2-5; the D gene is possibly TRBD1 (7 bases). Germline CDR1 is FNHDT and CDR2 is SITEND (reference sequence). V lost 1 base, J lost 4 bases, and 10 bases lay in between. There are 14 residues in the CDR3. The CDR3 is CASSIRGREDTQYF. The sequenced CDR3 bases are TGTGCCAGCAGTATAAGGGGGCGAGAAGACACCCAGTAC.